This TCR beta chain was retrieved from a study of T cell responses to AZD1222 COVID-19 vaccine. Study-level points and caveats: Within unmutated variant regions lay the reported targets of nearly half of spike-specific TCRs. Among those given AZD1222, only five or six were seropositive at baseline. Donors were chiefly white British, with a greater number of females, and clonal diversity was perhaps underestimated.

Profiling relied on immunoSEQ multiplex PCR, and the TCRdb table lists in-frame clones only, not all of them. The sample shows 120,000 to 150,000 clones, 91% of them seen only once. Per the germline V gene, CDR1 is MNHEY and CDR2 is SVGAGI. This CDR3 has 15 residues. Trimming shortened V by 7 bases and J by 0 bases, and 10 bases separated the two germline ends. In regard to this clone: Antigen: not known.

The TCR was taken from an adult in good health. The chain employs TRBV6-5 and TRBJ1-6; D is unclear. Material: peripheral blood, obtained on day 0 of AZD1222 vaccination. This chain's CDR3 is CASKPESSYNSPLHF. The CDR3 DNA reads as TGTGCCAGCAAGCCAGAGAGCTCCTATAATTCACCCCTCCACTTT.